The 15 T cell receptor beta chains below were found in one sample sequenced in a study of T-cell reconstitution after alpha-beta-depleted transplantation in children. Unique molecular identifiers were built into the TCRbeta library. TCRdb used MiXCR to reprocess the PCR reads, holding one entry per CDR3 protein. The sample has some 600,000 distinct CDR3 sequences, roughly 15% seen once; the top ten hold about 1.1%. Sequenced here: PBMCs from the stem cell graft donor, sampled from the stem cell graft. The receptors come from a human donor who donated a stem cell graft to a child with acute myeloid leukemia.

Remarks on this clonotype: Given a much more abundant clone one base away, this may be a read error. The chain joins TRBV5-1 to TRBJ2-3, with 11 bases that match TRBD2. Looked up from germline, CDR1 is SGHRS and CDR2 is YFSETQ. This CDR3 contains 16 residues. CDR3 DNA: TGCGCCAACAGCTCCGGGGGACTAGCGGGCACAGATACGCAGTATTTT. It codes for CANSSGGLAGTDTQYF.

At least ten counts were recorded for this clonotype. The V and J genes are TRBV20-1 and TRBJ2-7; D is undetermined. This CDR3 comprises 13 residues. Germline CDR1 is DFQATT and CDR2 is SNEGSKA (reference sequence). V gave up 1 base and J gave up 5 bases, with 12 bases separating them. The DNA for the CDR3 is TGCAGTGCTAGAGCTCGGGCTCCAAACGAGCAGTACTTC. It is translated as CSARARAPNEQYF.

CDR3 amino acids: CASSFGTSGGVGDTQYF. CDR3 coding DNA: TGTGCCAGCAGCTTCGGGACTAGCGGGGGGGTTGGAGATACGCAGTATTTT. The chain uses TRBV7-2 and TRBJ2-3, with TRBD2 matching 16 bases. Trimming cost V 3 bases and J 5 bases; bases outside gene matches: 5. Per germline, CDR1 SGHTA and CDR2 FQGNSA. This CDR3 has 17 residues. Full variable domain (remainder filled in from reference TRBV7-2 and TRBJ2-3): GAGVSQSPSNKVTEKGKDVELRCDPISGHTALYWYRQSLGQGLEFLIYFQGNSAPDKSGLPSDRFSAERTGGSVSTLTIQRTQQEDSAVYLCASSFGTSGGVGDTQYFGPGTRLTVL.

This clonotype was observed at least ten times. Here the CDR3 reads CSGVPAPTDSYGYTF. Written as DNA, the CDR3 is TGCAGTGGGGTTCCTGCTCCGACAGATTCTTATGGCTACACCTTC. The chain recombines TRBV20-1 with TRBJ1-2; tentative D call: TRBD1 (5 bases). V lost 7 bases and J 5 bases, leaving 23 bases between the germline ends. The CDR3 loop spans 15 amino acids. CDR1 is DFQATT, CDR2 SNEGSKA, per germline (reference sequence).

Many counts were recorded for this clonotype. The V and J genes are TRBV29-1 and TRBJ1-1; D is uncertain. Germline lookup yields CDR1 SQVTM and CDR2 ANQGSEA. The CDR3 sequence is 14 residues long. V was shortened by 1 base and J by 5 bases, with 14 bases between the two germline ends. The chain's CDR3 is CSVEGISSGTEAFF. CDR3 bases: TGCAGCGTTGAAGGAATTAGTTCCGGAACTGAAGCTTTCTTT.

The rearrangement joins TRBV30 to TRBJ2-6; D might be TRBD1 or TRBD2, each matching 6 bases. CDR1 is GTSNPN and CDR2 is SVGIG in the germline V gene (reference sequence). The CDR3 consists of 17 residues. V was clipped by 0 bases and J by 0 bases, with 12 bases between them. CDR3 in DNA: TGTGCCTGGAGTGTAGGGGGGCTAAGCTCTGGGGCCAACGTCCTGACTTTC. Its translation: CAWSVGGLSSGANVLTF.

This clonotype has a handful of counts. The chain links TRBV20-1 to TRBJ2-5; TRBD2 aligns across 16 bases. J gave up 4 bases and V 3 bases, and 8 bases lay outside the gene matches. Germline CDR1 reads DFQATT; CDR2 reads SNEGSKA (reference sequence). The CDR3 length is 17 residues. CDR3 nucleotides: TGCAGTGCTAGTACCGGGACTAGCGGGGGGGCTGGAGAGACCCAGTACTTC. This gives the protein CSASTGTSGGAGETQYF.

This clonotype was seen many times. The J gene is TRBJ1-5, the V gene TRBV27; D is undetermined. Trimming took 0 bases from V and 5 from J, leaving 5 bases between them. From germline, CDR1 is MNHEY and CDR2 SMNVEV (reference sequence). The CDR3 consists of 13 residues. CDR3 residues: CASSLSRDQPQHF. CDR3 nucleotides: TGTGCCAGCAGTTTATCTAGGGATCAGCCCCAGCATTTT.

This clonotype came up many times. This chain uses TRBV6-2 or TRBV6-3 with TRBJ1-5; 7 bases line up with TRBD1. Germline V CDR1 and CDR2: MNHEY, SVGEGT. The CDR3 is made up of 14 amino acids. V lost 2 bases to trimming and J lost 6 bases; unmatched junction nucleotides: 4. This CDR3 reads CASSYGGGGQPQHF. CDR3 coding DNA: TGTGCCAGCAGTTACGGAGGGGGCGGTCAGCCCCAGCATTTT.

This clonotype was observed many times. This chain links TRBV12-3 or TRBV12-4 with TRBJ2-7; weak D call: TRBD2 (5 bases). CDR3 length: 12 residues. Trimming stripped 5 bases from V and 2 bases from J, with 7 bases between. CDR3 nucleotide sequence: TGTGCCAGCAGTGCCGGGGCCTACGAGCAGTACTTC. Its translation is CASSAGAYEQYF.

The table lists this clonotype with many counts. This chain links TRBV6-1 with TRBJ2-5; D perhaps matches TRBD1 (6 bases). V dropped 6 bases and J dropped 0 bases, with 11 bases sitting between them. Germline values: CDR1 MNHNS, CDR2 SASEGT. The CDR3 is 14 amino acids. The CDR3 coding sequence is TGTGCCAGCAGCAATGACAGGTACCAAGAGACCCAGTACTTC. This gives the protein CASSNDRYQETQYF.

This chain joins TRBV12-3 or TRBV12-4 and TRBJ2-7; perhaps TRBD2 as D (5 bases). The CDR3 consists of 14 residues. V shed 5 bases and J shed 1 base, with 12 bases lying between them. The CDR3 DNA reads as TGTGCCAGCAGTACTTGGACTGATTCCTACGAGCAGTACTTC. As protein: CASSTWTDSYEQYF.

The V gene is TRBV5-5, the J gene TRBJ2-7, with D possibly being TRBD1 or TRBD2 (5 bases each). Deletions cut 3 bases from V and 6 bases from J, with 13 bases between. The CDR3 covers 13 residues. Germline CDR1 reads SGHKS; CDR2 reads YYEKEE (reference sequence). As DNA, the CDR3 is TGTGCCAGCAGCTGGGTGGGGGAGAGCGAGCAGTACTTC. Its translation: CASSWVGESEQYF.

At least ten counts were recorded for this clonotype. The chain uses TRBV12-3 or TRBV12-4 and TRBJ1-1; D is unresolved. The V end was cut by 3 bases, the J end by 6 bases, with 5 bases between. The CDR3 length is 11 residues. In DNA form, the CDR3 reads TGTGCCAGCAGTTTTGGGGCTGAAGCTTTCTTT. As protein: CASSFGAEAFF.

This clonotype appeared many times. This chain uses TRBV12-3 or TRBV12-4 with TRBJ2-2, with 10 bases aligning to TRBD2. The CDR3 runs to 16 residues. Germline trimming cut 2 bases from V and 13 bases from J; bases unmatched to any gene: 13. The CDR3 loop reads CASSLRLAGALGMLFF. The CDR3 region has the DNA TGTGCCAGCAGTTTAAGGCTAGCGGGGGCCCTGGGAATGCTGTTTTTT.